The present entry profiles one T cell receptor beta chain with its context. Its antigen remains unidentified. Clones were sequenced by immunoSEQ multiplex PCR, and TCRdb holds only the in-frame ones, with some missing. The sample has roughly 1,100,000 clones; around 75% are singletons. The CDR3 spans 15 residues. Germline V gene lookup returns CDR1 SGDLS and CDR2 YYNGEE. The J segment lost 3 bases and the V segment lost 3 bases, leaving 5 bases of the junction unmatched. These data belong to a study of shared clonotypes between healthy human individuals. Study-level information: The cohort had a couple of women and a few men, ages 18 to 49.

Study-wide results and limits: The naive CD4 repertoires of a handful of donors were compared, and approximately 4.7% of clonotypes were shared.

The chain combines TRBV9 with TRBJ2-7; 11 positions match TRBD2. This TCR was sampled from a man in his late teens or twenties in good health. Sequenced material: memory CD4+ T cells sorted from blood. Indicated subset: CD45RA-negative fraction. CDR3 protein: CASSAGTSGFYEQYF. CDR3 DNA: TGTGCCAGCAGCGCCGGGACTAGCGGCTTCTACGAGCAGTACTTC.